This TCR beta chain appears in the sequencing data of a study of CD8 T cells in ankylosing spondylitis. At least ten counts were recorded for this clonotype. The CDR3 sequence is 12 residues long. Trimming took 1 base from V and 9 from J, leaving 7 bases between them. TCRdb used MiXCR to reprocess the 5' RACE reads, holding one entry per CDR3 protein. Of around 300,000 distinct CDR3 sequences listed, under 25% were seen once; the top ten hold roughly 3.4%. The chain uses TRBV12-3 or TRBV12-4 and TRBJ2-1, with D unclear. What was sequenced was blood, either unsorted or a sorted T cell fraction (not recorded which). The clonotype originates from a female donor with ankylosing spondylitis or in good health (not recorded which). This CDR3 reads CASSLGGVEQFF. The DNA of the CDR3 is TGTGCCAGCAGTTTAGGAGGAGTTGAGCAGTTCTTC.